Each of the 6 T cell receptor beta chains below was sequenced from the same sample in a study of vaccination and CD4 T cells after COVID-19. What these receptors recognize is not known. Stated treatment: approximately 9-day PBMC culture with coronavirus spike peptide pools or control peptides (ViraFEST assay). The Oncomine TCR Beta short-read assay sequenced DNA from cultured CD4+ T cells. Using its own MiXCR run on the PCR reads, TCRdb lists one record per CDR3 protein. The repertoire consists of over 13,000 distinct CDR3 sequences, with more than 20% occurring once and the leading ten covering roughly a sixth. The sample consisted of CD4+ T cells from blood, cultured in vitro, taken after SARS-CoV-2 vaccination. The receptor set was obtained from a human donor who had recovered from COVID-19.

This clonotype has just a few counts. This chain's CDR3 is CASTWGGYSNYGYTF. In nucleotides, the CDR3 is TGTGCCAGCACTTGGGGGGGGTACAGCAACTATGGCTACACCTTC. V is TRBV7-8 and J is TRBJ1-2; TRBD1 might be the D (5 bases). This CDR3 has 15 amino acids. Trimming pared 7 bases from V and 2 bases from J, leaving 17 bases between. Germline lookup yields CDR1 SGHVS and CDR2 FQNEAQ.

The chain employs TRBV14 and TRBJ1-3, with unresolved D. Trimming left V 1 base short and J 0 bases short, with 10 bases between. The CDR3 length is 16 residues. Germline CDR1 SGHDN, CDR2 FVKESK. CDR3 protein: CASSQGQLLSGNTIYF. For the CDR3, the DNA is TGTGCCAGCAGCCAAGGACAACTCCTCTCTGGAAACACCATATATTTT.

The chain has TRBV7-6 and TRBJ1-5; perhaps TRBD1 as D (6 bases). Trimming shortened V by 1 base and J by 3 bases, and 19 bases separated the two germline ends. Per the germline V gene, CDR1 is SGHVS and CDR2 is FNYEAQ. There are 18 residues in the CDR3. The CDR3 DNA reads TGTGCCAGCAGCTTAGGCCCCGGGGGGCCAGGCATCAATCAGCCCCAGCATTTT. It is translated as CASSLGPGGPGINQPQHF. Filled out from reference TRBV7-6 and TRBJ1-5, the complete variable domain reads GAGVSQSPRYKVTKRGQDVALRCDPISGHVSLYWYRQALGQGPEFLTYFNYEAQQDKSGLPNDRFSAERPEGSISTLTIQRTEQRDSAMYRCASSLGPGGPGINQPQHFGDGTRLSIL.

This chain joins TRBV20-1 and TRBJ2-2; 7 bases fit TRBD1. Germline CDR1 and CDR2: DFQATT and SNEGSKA (reference sequence). The CDR3 is made up of 14 amino acids. Unmatched junction bases numbered 4, after V lost 2 bases and J lost 4 bases. The CDR3 region has the DNA TGCAGTGCTAGACTTCCAGGGGGCACCGGGGAGCTGTTTTTT. Encoded protein: CSARLPGGTGELFF.

The chain has TRBV4-3 and TRBJ2-3; 7 bases agree with TRBD2. V was clipped by 1 base and J by 1 base; unmatched bases: 11. The CDR3 totals 18 residues. CDR1 LGHNA and CDR2 YSLEER come from the germline V gene. CDR3 in DNA: TGCGCCAGCAGCCAAGTTGCGGGTCGCAGCGGGGGCACAGATACGCAGTATTTT. It yields the protein CASSQVAGRSGGTDTQYF.

On this clonotype: At one of its ends the junction is not consistent with the germline gene, which may arise from a read error. The chain couples TRBV6-1 to TRBJ2-2, with 8 bases matching TRBD1. Per germline, CDR1 MNHNS and CDR2 SASEGT. This CDR3 spans 17 amino acids. Written as DNA, the CDR3 is TGTGCCAGCAATGAACGTCAGACAGGGGTCGTCGCCGGGGAGCTGTTTTTT. It translates to CASNERQTGVVAGELFF.